This entry lists 23 T cell receptor beta chains sequenced from one sample in a study of response to subunit inactivated influenza vaccine. TCRdb redid the calling of the RT-PCR reads with MiXCR, one entry per CDR3 protein. This sample has about 520,000 distinct CDR3 sequences; roughly 27% occur once, and the top ten carry around 1.8%. The source was CD4+ T cells sorted from PBMCs, collected roughly 5 days after vaccination. The receptors shown here come from a man aged 45-65 years who received an inactivated influenza vaccine.

In this sample, this clonotype turned up many times. In DNA form, the CDR3 reads TGCAGTGCGCCCGGGACAGCCTACAATGAGCAGTTCTTC. This gives the protein CSAPGTAYNEQFF. The chain combines TRBV20-1 with TRBJ2-1, with 7 bases that match TRBD1. There are 13 residues in the CDR3. V dropped 6 bases and J dropped 2; count of bases not matched to a gene: 4. The germline gives CDR1 DFQATT, CDR2 SNEGSKA (reference sequence).

The rearrangement joins TRBV12-3 or TRBV12-4 to TRBJ1-5; a weak D match, TRBD1 (6 bases). CDR3 length: 15 residues. V was trimmed by 3 bases and J by 7 bases, leaving 16 bases between them. Written as DNA, the CDR3 is TGTGCCAGCAGTTTTGGGCCAGGGAGGGGGCAGCCCCAGCATTTT. Translated: CASSFGPGRGQPQHF.

The V call is TRBV6-2 or TRBV6-3, the J call TRBJ2-7, with TRBD2 as a possible D gene (6 bases). CDR1 and CDR2 from the germline V gene are MNHEY and SVGEGT. V lost 1 base and J 2 bases, leaving 9 bases between the germline ends. The CDR3 has 14 amino acids. In nucleotides, the CDR3 is TGTGCCAGCAGTTACTTTAGCGGCACCTACGAGCAGTACTTC. Its translation is CASSYFSGTYEQYF.

This chain links TRBV20-1 with TRBJ1-1; 8 bases map to TRBD1. This CDR3 is built from 14 residues. The germline V gene encodes CDR1 DFQATT and CDR2 SNEGSKA (reference sequence). Losses at the gene ends were 5 bases for V and 1 base for J; bases not matched to a gene: 6. The CDR3 protein is CSAGTTGANTEAFF. In DNA, the CDR3 is TGCAGTGCTGGAACGACAGGGGCGAACACTGAAGCTTTCTTT.

This chain links TRBV29-1 with TRBJ1-1; no clear D. Germline-derived CDR1 and CDR2 are SQVTM and ANQGSEA. The CDR3 spans 13 residues. Trimming took 3 bases from V and 5 from J, leaving 13 bases between them. Written as DNA, the CDR3 is TGCAGCGTTGAGATAGGGTTGATGACTGAAGCTTTCTTT. Protein sequence: CSVEIGLMTEAFF.

The chain combines TRBV7-2 with TRBJ2-5; 7 nucleotides agree with TRBD1. Per germline, CDR1 SGHTA and CDR2 FQGNSA. V trimming: 1 base; J trimming: 5 bases; junction bases outside the gene matches: 4. The CDR3 covers 14 residues. The CDR3 DNA reads as TGTGCCAGCAGCTTAGGAGGGACAGCGGAGACCCAGTACTTC. Translation: CASSLGGTAETQYF.

This clonotype was picked up a small number of times. The chain couples TRBV20-1 to TRBJ1-1, with TRBD1 matching over 7 bases. This CDR3 is 13 amino acids long. Trimming took 3 bases from V and 6 from J; bases not matched to a gene: 7. CDR1 DFQATT and CDR2 SNEGSKA come from the germline V gene (reference sequence). The DNA for the CDR3 is TGCAGTGCTAGTGGCAGGGGGATCTCTGAAGCTTTCTTT. It specifies CSASGRGISEAFF.

The table lists this clonotype with a few counts. The chain employs TRBV7-2 and TRBJ2-1; no clear D gene. This CDR3 has 12 amino acids. Between the trimmed V and J ends, which lost 5 bases and 7 bases, there was a span of 9 bases. Germline assignment: CDR1 SGHTA and CDR2 FQGNSA. CDR3 amino acids: CASSPQSNEQFF. DNA of the CDR3: TGTGCCAGCAGCCCTCAGTCGAATGAGCAGTTCTTC.

The chain recombines TRBV7-2 with TRBJ1-4; the match to TRBD1 covers 9 bases. CDR3 length: 15 amino acids. Germline V gene sequence: CDR1 SGHTA, CDR2 FQGNSA. With V trimmed by 5 bases and J by 5 bases, 6 bases remained unmatched. The CDR3 region has the DNA TGTGCCAGCAGCCAACCCGGGACAGGGAATGAAAAACTGTTTTTT. It translates to CASSQPGTGNEKLFF.

A few counts support this clonotype. This rearrangement joins TRBV6-1 to TRBJ2-7, with TRBD2 identical over 11 bases. The V and J ends lost 5 bases and 0 bases, in that order; junction bases with no gene match: 6. This CDR3 contains 16 residues. The V gene's germline CDR1 is MNHNS and CDR2 SASEGT. CDR3 nucleotides: TGTGCCAGCAGTCGGGGACTAGCGGTTTTCTCCTACGAGCAGTACTTC. This encodes CASSRGLAVFSYEQYF.

The chain recombines TRBV12-3 or TRBV12-4 with TRBJ2-2; D is perhaps TRBD1 (5 bases). V was pared by 5 bases and J by 2 bases, with 18 bases between. The CDR3 totals 17 residues. This chain's CDR3 is CASSPYVGRLNTGELFF. The CDR3, as DNA: TGTGCCAGCAGTCCCTACGTGGGGCGGTTAAACACCGGGGAGCTGTTTTTT.

V usage is TRBV20-1 and J usage is TRBJ1-6; 10 bases are shared with TRBD1. The CDR3 sequence is 16 residues long. CDR1 is DFQATT, CDR2 SNEGSKA, per germline (reference sequence). V dropped 0 bases and J dropped 7; count of bases not matched to a gene: 6. The CDR3 protein is CSARDPRTGGNSPLHF. The CDR3 DNA follows: TGCAGTGCTAGAGATCCCAGGACAGGGGGAAATTCACCCCTCCACTTT.

This clonotype has just a few counts. The chain uses TRBV6-1 and TRBJ2-5; no clear D. V lost 7 bases and J 1 base, leaving 10 bases between the germline ends. The CDR3 is 13 amino acids. The V gene's germline CDR1 is MNHNS and CDR2 SASEGT. In DNA form, the CDR3 reads TGTGCCAGCAAAAACTTTCGCCAAGAGACCCAGTACTTC. Its translation is CASKNFRQETQYF.

The table lists this clonotype with a few counts. The J gene is TRBJ2-3, the V gene TRBV12-3 or TRBV12-4; D is tentatively TRBD1 or TRBD2 (5 bases each). The CDR3 length is 16 residues. V gave up 5 bases and J gave up 0 bases, with 15 bases separating them. Here the CDR3 reads CASSKDWTFSTDTQYF. DNA for the CDR3: TGTGCCAGCAGTAAGGACTGGACATTCAGCACAGATACGCAGTATTTT.

This rearrangement joins TRBV30 to TRBJ1-1; a possible D gene is TRBD1 (5 bases). This CDR3 has 14 amino acids. The ends were cut back, 5 bases at V and 4 bases at J, with 17 bases in the middle. Germline loops: CDR1 GTSNPN, CDR2 SVGIG (reference sequence). Written as DNA, the CDR3 is TGTGCCTGGTACCGCTCGGGGGTGGGCACTGAAGCTTTCTTT. Protein sequence: CAWYRSGVGTEAFF.

The V gene is TRBV12-3 or TRBV12-4, the J gene TRBJ1-2; 7 nucleotides align to TRBD1. The CDR3 consists of 16 residues. V lost 0 bases, J lost 1 base, and 5 bases stayed unmatched. The CDR3, as DNA: TGTGCCAGCAGTTTAGCCTCAGGGGGAGTTAACTATGGCTACACCTTC. Its translation is CASSLASGGVNYGYTF.

In its sample, this clonotype was seen a few times. The rearrangement joins TRBV11-2 to TRBJ1-4; D is undetermined. CDR1 and CDR2 (germline): SGHAT, FQNNGV. Trimming removed 5 bases at V and 4 bases at J, with 8 bases between. This CDR3 has 13 residues. The CDR3 DNA sequence: TGTGCCAGCAGCCCAGGCGTTAATGAAAAACTGTTTTTT. Encoded protein: CASSPGVNEKLFF.

This clonotype appeared a few times. The V call is TRBV12-3 or TRBV12-4, the J call TRBJ2-1, with a weak D call TRBD1 (5 bases). The CDR3 is 13 amino acids. Trimming removed 5 bases at V and 6 bases at J, with 11 bases between. The CDR3 loop reads CASSTGHSNEQFF. In nucleotides, the CDR3 is TGTGCCAGCAGTACCGGACACTCCAATGAGCAGTTCTTC.

There are a few counts of this clonotype. The V and J genes are TRBV5-6 and TRBJ2-1; D ambiguous. CDR1 and CDR2 from the germline V gene are SGHDT and YYEEEE. The V gene lost 0 bases and the J gene lost 9 bases, with 19 bases spanning the gap. The CDR3 extends over 16 amino acids. The CDR3 protein is CASSLEPFNPQVEQFF. The CDR3 coding sequence is TGTGCCAGCAGCTTGGAACCTTTCAACCCCCAGGTTGAGCAGTTCTTC.

J is TRBJ2-2 and V is TRBV2; D perhaps matches TRBD2 (5 bases). The ends were cut back, 3 bases at V and 7 bases at J, with 12 bases in the middle. Germline V CDR1 and CDR2: SNHLY, FYNNEI. The CDR3 has 14 amino acids. CDR3 in amino acids: CASSDFYAGGELFF. The CDR3 DNA reads TGTGCCAGCAGTGATTTCTACGCGGGCGGGGAGCTGTTTTTT. Combining the CDR3 with reference TRBV2 and TRBJ2-2 gives the whole variable domain EPEVTQTPSHQVTQMGQEVILRCVPISNHLYFYWYRQILGQKVEFLVSFYNNEISEKSEIFDDQFSVERPDGSNFTLKIRSTKLEDSAMYFCASSDFYAGGELFFGEGSRLTVL.

V and J are TRBV12-3 or TRBV12-4 and TRBJ1-6, with 7 bases lining up with TRBD1. The length of the CDR3 is 15 residues. V gave up 6 bases and J gave up 4 bases; unmatched junction bases: 6. The CDR3 here is CASRGGQFYNSPLHF. Written as DNA, the CDR3 is TGTGCCAGCAGGGGGGGACAGTTTTATAATTCACCCCTCCACTTT.

In this sample, this clonotype turned up a few times. J is TRBJ2-5 and V is TRBV7-9, with D uncertain. The V gene's germline CDR1 is SEHNR and CDR2 FQNEAQ (reference sequence). The CDR3 runs to 13 residues. V lost 6 bases to trimming and J lost 4 bases, with 12 bases between them. The chain's CDR3 is CASREQARETQYF. The CDR3 DNA sequence: TGTGCCAGCAGAGAACAAGCCCGAGAGACCCAGTACTTC.

The chain carries TRBV12-3 or TRBV12-4 and TRBJ1-1; perhaps TRBD1 as D (5 bases). With 4 bases removed from V and 9 bases from J, the gap between germline ends came to 9 bases. The CDR3 extends over 11 amino acids. DNA for the CDR3: TGTGCCAGCAGTTCAGGGCCCCAAGCTTTCTTT. Protein sequence: CASSSGPQAFF.